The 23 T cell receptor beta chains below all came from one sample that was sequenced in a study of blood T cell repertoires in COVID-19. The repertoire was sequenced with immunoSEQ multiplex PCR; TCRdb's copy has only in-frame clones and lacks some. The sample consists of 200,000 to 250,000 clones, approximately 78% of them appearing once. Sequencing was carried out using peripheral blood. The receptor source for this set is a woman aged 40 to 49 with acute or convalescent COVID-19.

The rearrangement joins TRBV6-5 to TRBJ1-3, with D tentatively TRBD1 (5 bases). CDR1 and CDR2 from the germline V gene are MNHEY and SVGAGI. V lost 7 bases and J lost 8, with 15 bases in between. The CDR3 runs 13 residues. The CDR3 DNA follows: TGTGCCAGCACTCCGGGGGTTACGGACACCATATATTTT. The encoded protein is CASTPGVTDTIYF.

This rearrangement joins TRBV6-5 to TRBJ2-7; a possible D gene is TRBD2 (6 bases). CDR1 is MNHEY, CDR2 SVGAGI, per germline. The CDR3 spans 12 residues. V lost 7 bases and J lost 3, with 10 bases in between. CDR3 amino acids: CASTEGLYEQYF. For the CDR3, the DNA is TGTGCCAGCACCGAGGGACTCTACGAGCAGTACTTC.

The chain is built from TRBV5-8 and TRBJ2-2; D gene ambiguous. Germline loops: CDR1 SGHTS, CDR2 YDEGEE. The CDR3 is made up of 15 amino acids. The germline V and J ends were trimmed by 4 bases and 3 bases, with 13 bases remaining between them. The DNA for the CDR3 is TGTGCCAGCAGCCCAGGTGATTGGGACACCGGGGAGCTGTTTTTT. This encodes CASSPGDWDTGELFF.

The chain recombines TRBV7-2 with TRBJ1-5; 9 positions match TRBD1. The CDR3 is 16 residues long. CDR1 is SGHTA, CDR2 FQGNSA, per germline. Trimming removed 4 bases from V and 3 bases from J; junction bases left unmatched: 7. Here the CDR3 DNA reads TGTGCCAGCAGCTCGGGGGACAGGGTTTTCAATCAGCCCCAGCATTTT. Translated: CASSSGDRVFNQPQHF. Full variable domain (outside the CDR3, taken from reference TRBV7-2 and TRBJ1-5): GAGVSQSPSNKVTEKGKDVELRCDPISGHTALYWYRQSLGQGLEFLIYFQGNSAPDKSGLPSDRFSAERTGGSVSTLTIQRTQQEDSAVYLCASSSGDRVFNQPQHFGDGTRLSIL.

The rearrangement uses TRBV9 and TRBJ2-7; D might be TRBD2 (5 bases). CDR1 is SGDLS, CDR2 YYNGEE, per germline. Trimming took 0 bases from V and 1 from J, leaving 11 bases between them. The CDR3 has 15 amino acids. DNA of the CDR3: TGTGCCAGCAGCGTAGATGCGAGGGTTTCCTACGAGCAGTACTTC. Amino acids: CASSVDARVSYEQYF.

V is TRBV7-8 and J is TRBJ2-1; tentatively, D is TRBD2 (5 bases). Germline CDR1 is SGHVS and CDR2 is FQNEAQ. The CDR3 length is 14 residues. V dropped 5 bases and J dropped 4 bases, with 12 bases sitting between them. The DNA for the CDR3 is TGTGCCAGCAGCACCAGAGGGAGATACAATGAGCAGTTCTTC. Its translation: CASSTRGRYNEQFF.

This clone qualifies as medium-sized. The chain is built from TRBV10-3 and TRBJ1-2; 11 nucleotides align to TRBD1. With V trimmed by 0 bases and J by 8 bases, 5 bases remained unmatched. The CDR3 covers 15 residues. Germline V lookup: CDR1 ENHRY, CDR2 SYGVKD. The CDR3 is CAISESWTGGDGYTF. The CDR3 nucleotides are TGTGCCATCAGTGAGTCATGGACAGGGGGCGACGGCTACACCTTC.

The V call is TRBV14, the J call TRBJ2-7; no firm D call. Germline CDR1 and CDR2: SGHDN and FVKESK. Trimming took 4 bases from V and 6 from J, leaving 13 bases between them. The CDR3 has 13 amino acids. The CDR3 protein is CASSPSRPGEQYF. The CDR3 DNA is TGTGCCAGCAGCCCATCTCGGCCAGGCGAGCAGTACTTC.

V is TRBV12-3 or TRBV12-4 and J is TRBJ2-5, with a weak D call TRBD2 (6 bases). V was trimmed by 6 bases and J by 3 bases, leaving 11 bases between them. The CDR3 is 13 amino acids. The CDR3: CASRRGVEETQYF. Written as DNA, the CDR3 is TGTGCCAGCAGGCGCGGGGTCGAAGAGACCCAGTACTTC.

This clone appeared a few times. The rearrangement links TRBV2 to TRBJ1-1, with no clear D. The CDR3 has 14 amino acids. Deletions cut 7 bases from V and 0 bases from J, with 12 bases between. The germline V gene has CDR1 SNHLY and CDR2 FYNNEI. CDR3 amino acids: CASTNGEMNTEAFF. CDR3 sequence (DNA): TGTGCCAGCACCAACGGAGAGATGAACACTGAAGCTTTCTTT.

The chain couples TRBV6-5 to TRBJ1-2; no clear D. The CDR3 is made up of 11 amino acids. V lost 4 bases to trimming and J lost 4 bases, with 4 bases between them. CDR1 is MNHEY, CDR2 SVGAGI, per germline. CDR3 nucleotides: TGTGCCAGCAGTTCGGTCTATGGCTACACCTTC. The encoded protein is CASSSVYGYTF.

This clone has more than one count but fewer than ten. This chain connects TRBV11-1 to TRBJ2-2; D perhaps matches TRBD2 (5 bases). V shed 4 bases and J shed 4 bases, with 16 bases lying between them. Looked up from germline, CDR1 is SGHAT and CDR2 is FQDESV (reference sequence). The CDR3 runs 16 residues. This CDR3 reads CASSSRTGYLTGELFF. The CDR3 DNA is TGTGCCAGCAGCTCCCGGACGGGATATCTCACCGGGGAGCTGTTTTTT.

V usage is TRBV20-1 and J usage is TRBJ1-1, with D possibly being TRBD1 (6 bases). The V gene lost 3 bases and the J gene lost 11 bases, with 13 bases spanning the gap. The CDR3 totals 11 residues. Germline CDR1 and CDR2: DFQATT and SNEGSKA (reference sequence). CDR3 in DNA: TGCAGTGCTAGGGGGGGGCTGGGGGCTTTCTTT. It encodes CSARGGLGAFF.

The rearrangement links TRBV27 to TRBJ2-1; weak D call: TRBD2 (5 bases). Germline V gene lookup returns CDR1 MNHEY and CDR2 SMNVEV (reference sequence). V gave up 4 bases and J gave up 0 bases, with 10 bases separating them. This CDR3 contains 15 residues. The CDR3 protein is CASSSDYSSYNEQFF. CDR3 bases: TGTGCCAGCAGTTCAGACTACAGCTCCTACAATGAGCAGTTCTTC.

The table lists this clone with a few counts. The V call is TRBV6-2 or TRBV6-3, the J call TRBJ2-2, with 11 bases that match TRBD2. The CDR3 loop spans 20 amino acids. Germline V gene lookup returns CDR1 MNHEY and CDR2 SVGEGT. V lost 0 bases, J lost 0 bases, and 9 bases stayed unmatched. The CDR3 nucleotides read TGTGCCAGCAGTTACTCACCGGGACTAGCGGTCCTCGCGAACACCGGGGAGCTGTTTTTT. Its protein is CASSYSPGLAVLANTGELFF.

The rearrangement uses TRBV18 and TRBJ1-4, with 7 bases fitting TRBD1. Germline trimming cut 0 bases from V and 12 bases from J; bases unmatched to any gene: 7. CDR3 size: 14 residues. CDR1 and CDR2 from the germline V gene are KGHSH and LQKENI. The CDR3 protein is CASSPPMTGHELFF. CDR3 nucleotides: TGTGCCAGCTCACCACCGATGACAGGGCATGAACTGTTTTTT.

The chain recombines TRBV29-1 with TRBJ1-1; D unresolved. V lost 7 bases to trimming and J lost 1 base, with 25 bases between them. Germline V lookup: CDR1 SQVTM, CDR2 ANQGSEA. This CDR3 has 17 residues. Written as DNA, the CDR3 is TGCAGCGCTGGACCGCGGGCCTCTGTACACTCGAACACTGAAGCTTTCTTT. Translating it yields CSAGPRASVHSNTEAFF.

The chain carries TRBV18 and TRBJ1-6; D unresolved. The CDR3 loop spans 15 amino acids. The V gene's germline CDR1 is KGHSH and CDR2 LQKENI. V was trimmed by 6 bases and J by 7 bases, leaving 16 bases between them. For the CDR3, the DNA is TGTGCCAGCTCCCCCGAGGGAACAGCCAATTCACCCCTCCACTTT. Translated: CASSPEGTANSPLHF.

CDR3 in DNA: TGTGCCAGCTCACTCCGGACAGGCTCTGGAAACACCATATATTTT. This translates into CASSLRTGSGNTIYF. The chain employs TRBV18 and TRBJ1-3, with 7 bases matching TRBD1. Germline trimming cut 4 bases from V and 0 bases from J; bases unmatched to any gene: 3. Germline V gene lookup returns CDR1 KGHSH and CDR2 LQKENI. This CDR3 is built from 15 residues.

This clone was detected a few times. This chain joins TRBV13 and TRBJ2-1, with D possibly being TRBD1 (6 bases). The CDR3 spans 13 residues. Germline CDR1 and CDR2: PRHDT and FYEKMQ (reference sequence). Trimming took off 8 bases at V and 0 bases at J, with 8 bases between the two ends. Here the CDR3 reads CASGQSSYNEQFF. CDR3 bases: TGTGCCAGCGGACAGAGCTCCTACAATGAGCAGTTCTTC.

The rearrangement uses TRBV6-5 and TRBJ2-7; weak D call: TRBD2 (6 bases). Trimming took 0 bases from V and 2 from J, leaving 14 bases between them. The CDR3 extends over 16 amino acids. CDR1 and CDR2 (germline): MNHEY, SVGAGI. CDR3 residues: CASSYSPTGVAYEQYF. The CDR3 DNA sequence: TGTGCCAGCAGTTACTCGCCTACGGGGGTAGCCTACGAGCAGTACTTC.

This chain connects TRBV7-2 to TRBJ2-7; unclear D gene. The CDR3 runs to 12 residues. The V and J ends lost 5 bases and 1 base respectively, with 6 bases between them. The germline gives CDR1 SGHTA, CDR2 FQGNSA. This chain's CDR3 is CASSPGSYEQYF. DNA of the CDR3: TGTGCCAGCAGCCCCGGGTCCTACGAGCAGTACTTC. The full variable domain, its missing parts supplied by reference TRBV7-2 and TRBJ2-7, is GAGVSQSPSNKVTEKGKDVELRCDPISGHTALYWYRQSLGQGLEFLIYFQGNSAPDKSGLPSDRFSAERTGGSVSTLTIQRTQQEDSAVYLCASSPGSYEQYFGPGTRLTVT.

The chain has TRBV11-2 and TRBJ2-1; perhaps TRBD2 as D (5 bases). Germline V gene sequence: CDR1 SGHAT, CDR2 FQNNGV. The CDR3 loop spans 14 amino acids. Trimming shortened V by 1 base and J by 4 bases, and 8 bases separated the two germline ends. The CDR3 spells CASSLAGRYNEQFF. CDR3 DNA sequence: TGTGCCAGCAGCTTAGCGGGGAGATACAATGAGCAGTTCTTC. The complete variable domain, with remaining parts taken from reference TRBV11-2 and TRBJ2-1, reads EAGVAQSPRYKIIEKRQSVAFWCNPISGHATLYWYQQILGQGPKLLIQFQNNGVVDDSQLPKDRFSAERLKGVDSTLKIQPAKLEDSAVYLCASSLAGRYNEQFFGPGTRLTVL.